This T cell receptor (beta chain) was observed in a study of control samples from healthy donors and cancer patients (TCRdb year 2020). The CDR3, cysteine through phenylalanine, is 13 amino acids long. Only the CDR3 portion is preserved as DNA: 39 bases, with reading frame beginning at the first base. CDR1 is given as SEHNR and CDR2 as FQNEAQ, both from the germline V gene (reference sequence). This clone was found once. The clone's antigen remains unknown. One end of the junction is discordant with germline, which a read error may explain. Library preparation was by the immunoSEQ multiplex PCR assay. TCRdb mirrors the immuneACCESS table, restricted to in-frame sequences. Some clones are absent from its copies; in checked studies, under half trace to an unresolved V gene, and the reason for the others is unknown. In all, the sample holds about 190,000 clones, and roughly nine tenths of those were seen once. About 2% of the sample belongs to the ten largest clones.

Sample: blood. The clonotype was recovered from a man in his thirties or forties in good health. Recombination linked TRBV7-9 to TRBJ2-7, and the D gene may be TRBD2, 6 bases matching. CDR3 sequence: CASSLGEVGRREF. The bases are TGTGCCAGCAGCTTAGGAGAGGTAGGCCGGAGGGAGTTC.